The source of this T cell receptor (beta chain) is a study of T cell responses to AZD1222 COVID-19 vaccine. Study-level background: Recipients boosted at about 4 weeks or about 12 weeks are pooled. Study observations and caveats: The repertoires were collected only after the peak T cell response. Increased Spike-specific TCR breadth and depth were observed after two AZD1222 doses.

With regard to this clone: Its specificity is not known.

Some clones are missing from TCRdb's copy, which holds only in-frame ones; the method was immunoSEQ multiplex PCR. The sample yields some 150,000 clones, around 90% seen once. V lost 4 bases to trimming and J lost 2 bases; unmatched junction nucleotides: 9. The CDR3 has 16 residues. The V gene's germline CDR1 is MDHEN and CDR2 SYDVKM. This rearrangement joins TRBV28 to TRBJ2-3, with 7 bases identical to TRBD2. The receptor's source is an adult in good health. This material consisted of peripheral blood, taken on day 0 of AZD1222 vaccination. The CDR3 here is CASSYGTSGATDTQYF. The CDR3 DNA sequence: TGTGCCAGCAGTTACGGAACCAGCGGGGCCACAGATACGCAGTATTTT. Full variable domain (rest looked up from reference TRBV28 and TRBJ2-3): DVKVTQSSRYLVKRTGEKVFLECVQDMDHENMFWYRQDPGLGLRLIYFSYDVKMKEKGDIPEGYSVSREKKERFSLILESASTNQTSMYLCASSYGTSGATDTQYFGPGTRLTVL.